This T cell receptor (beta chain) was documented in a study of blood T cell repertoires in COVID-19. Study details: The analysed material was cDNA or gDNA that came from T cells, B-cell-depleted T cells, or PBMCs.

Methods used by the authors: Reference gene primers were amplified, and this amplification served to estimate nucleated cell counts. TCRdb's copy holds only in-frame clones and misses some; the assay was immunoSEQ multiplex PCR. The V and J calls and clone size come from that table; D and trimming were worked out from the DNA. Counted here are about 180,000 clones, approximately 85% occurring once; the ten biggest clones make up 6.2%. The CDR3 has 18 residues. The V and J ends lost 2 bases and 2 bases respectively, with 20 bases between them. The germline CDR1 and CDR2 sequences are SEHNR and FQNEAQ (reference sequence).

The chain combines TRBV7-9 with TRBJ2-3, with D perhaps matching TRBD2 (6 bases). The sequenced sample was PBMCs or T cells enriched from blood (not recorded which). This receptor was identified in a man aged 40-49 years who had recovered from COVID-19. The CDR3 DNA sequence: TGTGCCAGCAGCTTATGGGGGTCCAGAGCGGGCCCCACAGATACGCAGTATTTT. As protein: CASSLWGSRAGPTDTQYF.